This TCR beta chain stems from a study of cytomegalovirus exposure and HLA in healthy donors (dated by TCRdb to 2017 to 2019). For the study in its entirety: An earlier analysis of about 530 of the donors reported approximately 260 Gb of sequence data and 117 million unique TCR beta sequences obtained from some 170 million T cells. Roughly 290 gigabases of sequencing data and 91 million or so unique TCR sequences made up an early release that covered roughly 670 HLA-typed donors. Of the approximately 370 genotyped donors, more than 75% were placed in the genetic ancestry cluster associated with self-reported Caucasian donors. The study aimed to test whether cataloging public T cell receptors could reveal signatures of past pathogen exposure. The study profiled the T cell repertoires of approximately 700 subjects by immunosequencing and related them to cytomegalovirus serostatus. In addition to the first cohort of hundreds of subjects, a separate validation cohort of approximately 110 different subjects was used. The study combined high-throughput TCR immunosequencing, statistical association of individual TCRs with disease status, and machine learning to predict cytomegalovirus infection status. To study patterns of TCR occurrence, a later analysis re-analyzed previously published TCR beta repertoires from hundreds of donors and added high-resolution HLA genotyping. The later analysis used no new phenotypic data to find candidate immune exposures, relying instead on TCR beta sequences and their occurrence across donors. To decide whether each TCR beta V gene segment behaved as functional or pseudogenic, an earlier analysis of several hundred of the donors relied on high-throughput TCR beta sequencing. Donor age, sex, ethnicity and CMV serostatus were compiled together with the repertoire data. In a later genetic analysis, genome-wide SNP genotypes for about three fifths of the 666 donors were used, and that subset was treated as a discovery cohort. Every discovery cohort repertoire had been produced on one sequencing platform. Both class I and class II loci were covered by HLA typing, at four-digit resolution. Typing coverage varied by locus: roughly 620-640 donors for A, B, C, DRB1 and DQB1; roughly 500 for DQA1; nearly 610 for DPA1; more than 450 for DPB1. A few DR-DQ haplotypes were treated as single units for association and clustering because of strong linkage in the cohort. Among a few hundred genotyped donors of the cohort, an average of about 240,000 unique TCR beta nucleotide sequences were sequenced per donor, 15% to 20% of them non-productive. Here is what the overall study found, with its caveats: In a later analysis, HLA-associated TCR beta chains showed more clonal expansion and lower generation probabilities than non-associated chains that were equally common. The only immune exposure information available for the cohort was CMV serostatus. Several of the top co-occurrence clusters appeared to be linked to parvovirus B19, influenza, CMV and Epstein-Barr virus, according to a later analysis. A few of the identified cytomegalovirus-associated TCR beta chains were confirmed in vitro to be specific for cytomegalovirus antigens. Correlated functional status among segregating V segments might reflect linkage disequilibrium, but an unknown experimental factor could not be ruled out. A later genetic analysis associated a missense DCLRE1C variant with V-gene and J-gene trimming of TCR beta chains, and an independent cohort replicated the association. The authors suggested that the approach could potentially be generalized to other disease states and immunological phenotypes. Assigning TCR associations to individual alleles was difficult when HLA alleles, especially DR and DQ, strongly co-occurred. The classifier was reported to diagnose cytomegalovirus status with high specificity and sensitivity in both the original cohort and the validation cohort. Most CMV-associated TCR beta chains appeared to be HLA-restricted in a later analysis, and the HLA associations seemed to be driven largely by CMV exposure. A cluster of highly shared sequence variants was judged likely to be a technical artifact of the sequencing pipeline. The study listed approximately 150 TCR beta chains as associated with cytomegalovirus. Broadly in line with IMGT annotations, most TCR beta V segments showed up in productive rearrangements about 87% or about 30% of the time in an earlier analysis of roughly 590 of the donors. Because HLA typing was unavailable for some donors at each locus, only the typed subset was used in association tests. In a later analysis, the rate of TCR association differed among HLA loci, with DRB1 alleles having the most associated TCRs and HLA-C alleles having the fewest. Because the 87-base-pair reads could not distinguish some IMGT-functional V segments, including TRBV6-2 and TRBV6-3, those segments were excluded. Roughly uniform sequencing depth across donors was assumed in presence/absence analyses, although this assumption may not hold. Most TCR sequences were seen in very few donors, while some public TCRs were found in many individuals. In a later analysis, 15,000 to 20,000 TCR beta sequences were associated with specific HLA alleles at a false discovery rate of 0.05. In this cohort, only TCR beta chains were sequenced, and detectable features were limited by the absence of alpha or paired-chain data. Because counts were too low, roughly 17 rarely observed V segments, including chromosome 9 orphons, were left out of the earlier analysis of some 640 of the donors. According to a later genetic analysis, donors in an Asian-associated ancestry cluster had fewer N-insertions in productive TCRs than the approximately 650-donor mean. A further reported finding was that TCR beta sequences accurately predicted the HLA-A and HLA-B alleles for most subjects in the first cohort.

The method behind the library was the immunoSEQ multiplex PCR assay. For the multiplex PCR, a mixture combining 60 forward primers for TCR Vbeta segments and 13 reverse primers for TCR Jbeta segments was used. A multiplex PCR assay on genomic DNA amplified the CDR3 region of rearranged TCR beta genes. The Illumina HiSeq System was used to sequence the amplified TCR beta libraries as 87-base-pair reads. Processing in the source paper ran as follows. Across the 670 or so repertoires, a later analysis counted tens of millions of unique TCR beta chains, 9 million to 14 million of which were shared by at least two donors. Raw reads were error-corrected and collapsed into unique sequences with a nearest-neighbor algorithm that merged closely related sequences to remove PCR and sequencing errors. To assign V, D and J gene segments, CDR3 sequences were aligned to IMGT reference sequences. For a sequence to be retained, a match of at least six nucleotides was required to both a V gene segment and a J gene segment. A rearrangement counted as productive if the CDR3 had no stop codons and remained in frame with V and J, and every other rearrangement counted as non-productive. CDR3 was defined by IMGT convention, running from the second conserved V-encoded cysteine to the conserved J-encoded phenylalanine. Sequences without an unambiguous match to a single V gene segment were excluded from the earlier analysis of a few hundred of the donors. An earlier analysis of some 610 of the donors called V segments functional above 56.7% productive rearrangements and segregating when the between-donor standard deviation exceeded 5%. To diagnose cytomegalovirus status from the catalog of TCR beta chain sequences, a statistical classification framework was built. In a later analysis, V and J genes were assigned by comparing TCR nucleotide sequences against IMGT/GENE-DB human TR gene sequences. Using the TCRdist pipeline, a later analysis assigned CDR3 sequences along with most-parsimonious VDJ recombination scenarios. In a later analysis, every TCR beta chain was defined by the combination of its CDR3 amino acid sequence and its V-gene family, and reads without a unique V-gene family were dropped. In a later analysis, 450 to 600 highly shared, low-generation-probability nucleotide sequences were removed to address suspected cross-contamination and a sequencing artifact. In a later analysis, a clonal expansion index was calculated for each public chain from normalized within-repertoire ranks of inferred template counts. In a later analysis, generation probabilities were computed using a VDJ recombination model fitted to out-of-frame rearrangements, and the results were checked against IGoR. In a later analysis, hypergeometric tests were used to score TCR-TCR, TCR-HLA and TCR-CMV co-occurrence, with a repertoire-size bias correction applied to TCR pairs. False discovery rates were estimated in a later analysis by permuting HLA or CMV assignments 20 times. In a later analysis, co-occurring TCRs were grouped using DBSCAN, and TCRdist sequence similarity was added for clustering within HLA-allele-positive subsets. Repertoires with fewer than 30,000 or more than 120,000 public chains, plus five repertoires with anomalous nucleotide sharing, were excluded from co-occurrence clustering. Imported from immuneACCESS, the table was reduced by TCRdb to in-frame sequences with V and J called. These copies leave out some clones; in studies compared against another copy, an unresolved V gene accounts for under half, and the cause of the remainder is not known. The V and J calls and clone size were taken over from that table, and D and trimming were inferred from the DNA. The sample profile shows approximately 190,000 clones; approximately 78% of them were found once. The ten largest clones take up roughly 0.8% of the sample.

Reading from cysteine to phenylalanine, the CDR3 counts 14 amino acids. The DNA shown is the 42-base CDR3, in frame from base 1. From a lookup of the germline V gene, CDR1 and CDR2 are ENHRY and SYGVKD. Trimming takes 0 bases from V and 3 bases from J, and the germline ends sit 8 bases apart. The cohort was made up of under 800 healthy bone marrow donors. At the time of sampling, all cohort members were nominally healthy, though unrecorded immune exposures were likely present. The donor tested CMV seronegative and was one of the 352 seronegative cohort members. Every donor gave a peripheral blood sample, and the peripheral blood mononuclear cells from that sample were used for TCR beta sequencing. Genomic DNA was extracted from the blood cell samples with the Qiagen DNeasy Blood Extraction Kit. This clone was seen once. Its antigen is not yet known. No much larger clone exists at a distance of one base, and base qualities are not known.

Sequenced sample: PBMCs. This receptor was obtained from a woman aged 18-29 years in good health and CMV-seronegative. The chain joins TRBV10-3 to TRBJ2-5, with no confident D gene call. The bases read TGTGCCATCAGTGAGTCTGAGAGAGAAGAGACCCAGTACTTC. It is translated as CAISESEREETQYF.